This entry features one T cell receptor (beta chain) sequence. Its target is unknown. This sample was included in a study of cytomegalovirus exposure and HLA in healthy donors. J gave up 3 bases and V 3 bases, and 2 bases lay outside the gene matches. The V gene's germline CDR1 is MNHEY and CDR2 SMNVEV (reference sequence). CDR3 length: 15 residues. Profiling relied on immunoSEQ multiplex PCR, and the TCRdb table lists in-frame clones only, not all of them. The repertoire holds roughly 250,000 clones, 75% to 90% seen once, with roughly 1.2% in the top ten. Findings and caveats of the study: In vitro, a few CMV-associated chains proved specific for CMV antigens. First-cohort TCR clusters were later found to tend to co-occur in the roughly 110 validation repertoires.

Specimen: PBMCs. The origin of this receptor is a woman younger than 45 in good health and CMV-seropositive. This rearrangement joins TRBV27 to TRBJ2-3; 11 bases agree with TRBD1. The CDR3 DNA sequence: TGTGCCAGCAGTTTCTGGGACAGGGGGACAGATACGCAGTATTTT. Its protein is CASSFWDRGTDTQYF.